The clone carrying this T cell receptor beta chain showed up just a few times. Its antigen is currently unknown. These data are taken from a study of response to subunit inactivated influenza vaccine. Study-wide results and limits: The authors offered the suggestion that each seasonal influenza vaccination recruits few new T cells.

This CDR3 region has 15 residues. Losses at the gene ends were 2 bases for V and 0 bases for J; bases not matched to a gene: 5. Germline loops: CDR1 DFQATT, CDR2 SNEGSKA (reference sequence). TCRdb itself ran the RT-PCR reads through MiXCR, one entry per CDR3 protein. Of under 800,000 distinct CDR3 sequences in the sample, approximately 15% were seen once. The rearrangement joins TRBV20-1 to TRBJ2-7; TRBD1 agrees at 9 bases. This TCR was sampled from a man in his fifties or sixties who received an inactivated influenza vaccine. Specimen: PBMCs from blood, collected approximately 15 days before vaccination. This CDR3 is CSARKGDRVSYEQYF. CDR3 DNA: TGCAGTGCTAGAAAGGGGGACAGGGTCTCCTACGAGCAGTACTTC.